A selection of T cell receptor beta chains follows, all from one sample in a study of vaccination effects on CD4 cells after COVID-19. For these receptors, no antigen is known. The protocol was immunoSEQ multiplex PCR, while the TCRdb copy is restricted to in-frame clones and leaves out a portion. This sample has 70,000 or so clones, with roughly three quarters found just once. The sequences come from CD4+ T cells from PBMCs cultured without peptide, collected before COVID-19 vaccination. Every receptor here comes from a human donor who received a COVID-19 vaccine. Both conserved end residues are part of each CDR3. The order of the fields is clone size, V gene, D gene, J gene, CDR3 protein, CDR3 DNA. A D gene is named only where the DNA matches it firmly. Not all rows give a size; the values are once, few, many and, for expanded clones, a class.

few	TRBV19	-	TRBJ1-5	CATRGGWQPQHF	TGTGCCACGAGGGGGGGATGGCAGCCCCAGCATTTT
few	TRBV18	TRBD1	TRBJ2-3	CASSPRQGPTDTQYF	TGTGCCAGCTCACCGCGACAGGGACCCACAGATACGCAGTATTTT
-	TRBV7-7	-	TRBJ2-5	CASSLSGPQETQYF	TGTGCCAGCAGCTTATCAGGTCCCCAAGAGACCCAGTACTTC
-	TRBV2	TRBD1	TRBJ1-5	CASSWGQGPNQPQHF	TGTGCCAGCAGTTGGGGACAGGGTCCCAATCAGCCCCAGCATTTT
-	TRBV9	-	TRBJ1-2	CASSVDEGKGGYTF	TGTGCCAGCAGCGTAGATGAGGGCAAAGGGGGCTACACCTTC
-	TRBV15	-	TRBJ2-2	CATSSRGAIPGELFF	TGTGCCACCAGCTCCCGAGGGGCGATACCCGGGGAGCTGTTTTTT
-	TRBV19	-	TRBJ2-4	CASSIGSGVAKNIQYF	TGTGCCAGTAGTATAGGCTCGGGAGTAGCCAAAAACATTCAGTACTTC
-	TRBV5-1	-	TRBJ2-3	CASSPLVVGSTDTQYF	TGCGCCAGCAGCCCCCTCGTTGTGGGGTCCACAGATACGCAGTATTTT
-	TRBV12-5	-	TRBJ2-1	CASGPSSLGRTYNEQFF	TGTGCTAGTGGTCCGTCATCACTAGGACGGACCTACAATGAGCAGTTCTTC
-	TRBV24-1	TRBD1	TRBJ2-3	CATSEKRTGNADTQYF	TGTGCCACCAGTGAGAAGAGGACAGGGAATGCAGATACGCAGTATTTT
-	TRBV4-1	-	TRBJ1-4	CASSQVGAGPDEKLFF	TGCGCCAGCAGCCAAGTCGGGGCAGGCCCGGATGAAAAACTGTTTTTT
-	TRBV5-1	TRBD1	TRBJ2-5	CASSLERTGETQYF	TGCGCCAGCAGCTTGGAACGGACAGGGGAGACCCAGTACTTC
few	TRBV27	TRBD2	TRBJ2-1	CASSRLAGGYNEQFF	TGTGCCAGCAGCCGACTAGCGGGGGGGTACAATGAGCAGTTCTTC
few	TRBV10-3	TRBD2	TRBJ2-2	CAIRQFSGESGELFF	TGTGCCATCAGGCAATTTAGCGGGGAGAGCGGGGAGCTGTTTTTT
once	TRBV18	TRBD1	TRBJ1-1	CASSPSGTGNTEAFF	TGTGCCAGCTCACCTTCCGGGACAGGGAACACTGAAGCTTTCTTT
-	TRBV5-4	-	TRBJ1-4	CASSIRGGIEKLFF	TGTGCCAGCAGCATCAGGGGTGGTATTGAAAAACTGTTTTTT
-	TRBV18	-	TRBJ2-3	CASSPRENRLHPSTDTQYF	TGTGCCAGCTCACCACGAGAAAATAGGTTACACCCAAGCACAGATACGCAGTATTTT
-	TRBV10-3	TRBD2	TRBJ2-1	CAIRITSGGLYNEQFF	TGTGCCATCAGAATTACTAGCGGGGGACTTTACAATGAGCAGTTCTTC
-	TRBV30	TRBD1	TRBJ1-5	CAWSSTGQGTHSNQPQHF	TGTGCCTGGAGTTCGACGGGACAGGGGACCCATAGCAATCAGCCCCAGCATTTT
-	TRBV4-1	-	TRBJ1-2	CASSQGTVLGYTF	TGCGCCAGCAGCCAAGGGACAGTCCTCGGCTACACCTTC
-	TRBV27	-	TRBJ2-6	CASSLSFGANVLTF	TGTGCCAGCAGTTTATCTTTCGGGGCCAACGTCCTGACTTTC
-	TRBV3-1/TRBV3-2	-	TRBJ1-2	CASSSGQGTYGYTF	TGTGCCAGCAGCTCGGGCCAGGGAACCTATGGCTACACCTTC
-	TRBV15	-	TRBJ2-3	CATSRDSSTQYF	TGTGCCACCAGCAGAGACTCCAGTACGCAGTATTTT
-	TRBV2	TRBD1	TRBJ2-2	CASSSGTGTGELFF	TGTGCCAGCTCCAGCGGGACAGGGACCGGGGAGCTGTTTTTT
-	TRBV20-1	TRBD1	TRBJ1-3	CSVERLTGGYF	TGCAGTGTAGAGAGGTTGACAGGGGGTTATTTT
once	TRBV5-1	-	TRBJ2-6	CASSLAGSGANVLTF	TGCGCCAGCAGCTTGGCAGGCTCTGGGGCCAACGTCCTGACTTTC
few	TRBV5-1	-	TRBJ1-4	CASSSDGTPANEKLFF	TGCGCCAGCAGCTCGGACGGGACCCCAGCTAATGAAAAACTGTTTTTT
-	TRBV25-1	-	TRBJ2-6	CASSDILGGAGANVLTF	TGTGCCAGCAGTGATATTCTGGGGGGCGCAGGGGCCAACGTCCTGACTTTC
few	TRBV18	-	TRBJ2-1	CASSADQYNEQFF	TGTGCCAGCTCCGCCGACCAATACAATGAGCAGTTCTTC
-	TRBV3-1/TRBV3-2	-	TRBJ2-5	CASSQDQETQYF	TGTGCCAGCAGCCAAGACCAAGAGACCCAGTACTTC
once	TRBV19	TRBD1	TRBJ2-3	CASRTLVTGGDTQYF	TGTGCCAGTAGGACCTTGGTAACAGGGGGCGATACGCAGTATTTT
-	TRBV7-9	TRBD2	TRBJ2-5	CASSLEGSGGQETQYF	TGTGCCAGCAGCTTAGAAGGTTCGGGGGGCCAAGAGACCCAGTACTTC